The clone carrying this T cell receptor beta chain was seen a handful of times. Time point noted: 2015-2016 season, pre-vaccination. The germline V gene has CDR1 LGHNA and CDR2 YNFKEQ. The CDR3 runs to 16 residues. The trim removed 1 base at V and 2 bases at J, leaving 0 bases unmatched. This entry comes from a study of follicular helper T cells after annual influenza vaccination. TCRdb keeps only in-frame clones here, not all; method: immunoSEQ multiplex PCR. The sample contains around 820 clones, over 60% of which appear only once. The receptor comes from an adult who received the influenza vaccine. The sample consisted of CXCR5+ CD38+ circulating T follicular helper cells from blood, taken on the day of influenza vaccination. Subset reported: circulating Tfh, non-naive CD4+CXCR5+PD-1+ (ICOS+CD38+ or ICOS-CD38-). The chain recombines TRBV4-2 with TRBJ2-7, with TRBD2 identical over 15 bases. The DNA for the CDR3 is TGTGCCAGCAGCCAAGGGACTAGCGGGGGGGCCTACGAGCAGTACTTC. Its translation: CASSQGTSGGAYEQYF.